The present TCR beta chain was sequenced within a study of early T cells in non-severe SARS-CoV-2 infection. The study, taken as a whole, reports: Missing private and CD4 specificities, VDJdb matching favored anti-spike CD8 responses.

Regarding this clonotype: Antigen unknown.

TCRdb re-called the 5' RACE reads through MiXCR, storing one row per CDR3 protein. The sample yields nearly 70,000 distinct CDR3 sequences, around 4.2% seen once. This CDR3 region has 13 residues. Between the trimmed V and J ends, which lost 6 bases and 0 bases, there was a span of 12 bases. Germline CDR1 is SQVTM and CDR2 is ANQGSEA. This sequence originates from an adult who was a healthcare worker with PCR-confirmed SARS-CoV-2 infection or an uninfected control (not recorded which). The donor label of this sample is uncertain. The specimen comprised whole blood, sampled at baseline. The chain is built from TRBV29-1 and TRBJ2-7; weak D call: TRBD1 (5 bases). The CDR3 coding sequence is TGCAGCGTGACAGTTACGATCTCCTACGAGCAGTACTTC. It codes for CSVTVTISYEQYF.